What follows describes a single T cell receptor (beta chain). This sample stems from a study of shared T cell receptors in the human thymus. Sequencing used immunoSEQ multiplex PCR; TCRdb keeps in-frame clones, though not all of them. Of roughly 550,000 clones in the sample, about four fifths were seen once. CDR1 and CDR2 (germline): SQVTM, ANQGSEA. This CDR3 has 14 residues. Losses at the gene ends were 5 bases for V and 5 bases for J; bases not matched to a gene: 9. These data were also filed under a second study, of human thymus T cells. That source adds: V and J gene usage appeared biased in thymic and blood repertoires.

The chain has TRBV29-1 and TRBJ2-1, with 7 positions matching TRBD1. What was sequenced was thymocytes. The sequence was collected from a boy in the first two years of life with a congenital heart defect. In DNA, the CDR3 is TGCAGCGTTAGGGTAGGACAGGTCCACAATGAGCAGTTCTTC. Encoded protein: CSVRVGQVHNEQFF.